This T cell receptor beta chain was identified during a study of blood T cell repertoires in COVID-19. Turning to the study itself: In each case, the material was cDNA or gDNA derived from T cells, B-cell-depleted T cells, or PBMCs.

Germline V gene lookup returns CDR1 MNHEY and CDR2 SVGAGI. V was clipped by 6 bases and J by 7 bases; unmatched bases: 9. The CDR3 spans 14 residues. The method was immunoSEQ multiplex PCR; TCRdb's version includes in-frame clones alone and lacks a portion of them. This table has some 120,000 clones, roughly 85% appearing once. This chain connects TRBV6-5 to TRBJ1-3, with 7 bases fitting TRBD1. The receptor was isolated from a man aged 35-49 years with acute or convalescent COVID-19. Sequenced: peripheral blood. In DNA form, the CDR3 reads TGTGCCAGCAGAAGGGACAGTGTTCTTAACACCATATATTTT. It yields the protein CASRRDSVLNTIYF.